A selection of T cell receptor beta chains follows, all from one sample in a study of blood T cell repertoires in COVID-19. Method: immunoSEQ multiplex PCR; TCRdb's copy keeps in-frame clones and lacks some. The table records roughly 330,000 clones, roughly 82% of them present only once. Sequencing was done on a sample of peripheral blood. These receptors all come from a woman in her forties or fifties with acute or convalescent COVID-19. The CDR3 runs from the conserved cysteine through the conserved F or W. Fields, in order: clone size, D gene, J gene, V gene, CDR3 DNA, CDR3 protein. D genes are given only for firm matches. A clone size is listed for some rows: how often the clone was seen (once, few, many), or a class if it is expanded.

-,TRBD1,TRBJ1-4,TRBV27,TGTGCCAGCCAGAATGGGTGGGGACAGGGAGGTGAAAAACTGTTTTTT,CASQNGWGQGGEKLFF
-,TRBD1,TRBJ2-2,TRBV5-6,TGTGCCAGCAGCATTGGGACAGACGGGGAGCTGTTTTTT,CASSIGTDGELFF
-,-,TRBJ1-1,TRBV2,TGTGCCAGCAGTGGAACAGGGTTGGGCACTGAAGCTTTCTTT,CASSGTGLGTEAFF
-,TRBD2,TRBJ2-7,TRBV2,TGTGCCAGCAGCCTGGGACTAGCGGGCACCTACGAGCAGTACTTC,CASSLGLAGTYEQYF
-,TRBD1,TRBJ1-2,TRBV5-1,TGCGCCAGCAGCTATACCGGGACAGGGAATGGCTACACCTTC,CASSYTGTGNGYTF
-,TRBD2,TRBJ2-7,TRBV19,TGTGCCAGTAGTACCCACTCAGGACTAGCGGGAGTGGCGCCCGAGCAGTACTTC,CASSTHSGLAGVAPEQYF
-,TRBD1,TRBJ1-5,TRBV9,TGTGCCAGCAGCGTAGTGAGGGGGGACAGGGGACTCGATAGCAATCAGCCCCAGCATTTT,CASSVVRGDRGLDSNQPQHF
-,-,TRBJ1-1,TRBV6-5,TGTGCCAGCAGCACCACAGTGAACACTGAAGCTTTCTTT,CASSTTVNTEAFF
-,TRBD2,TRBJ2-3,TRBV5-4,TGTGCCAGCAGTCGCGGGAGATTAAGCACAGATACGCAGTATTTT,CASSRGRLSTDTQYF
-,-,TRBJ1-1,TRBV5-1,TGCGCCAGCAGCTTGGACAGGTACGTAGGTGAAGCTTTCTTT,CASSLDRYVGEAFF
-,-,TRBJ2-3,TRBV29-1,TGCAGCGTTGATGTACAGTCCACAGATACGCAGTATTTT,CSVDVQSTDTQYF
-,-,TRBJ1-4,TRBV9,TGTGCCAGCAGCGTAGGGCCCTTTGCTGAAAAACTGTTTTTT,CASSVGPFAEKLFF
-,-,TRBJ1-4,TRBV28,TGTGCCAGCCTAAGGGGCCCTAATGAAAAACTGTTTTTT,CASLRGPNEKLFF
-,-,TRBJ2-3,TRBV5-5,TGTGCCAGCATCGGAGGAGGGAGGGATACGCAGTATTTT,CASIGGGRDTQYF
-,-,TRBJ1-1,TRBV9,TGTGCCAGCAGCGTTGGAGGCACCAAGAACACTGAAGCTTTCTTT,CASSVGGTKNTEAFF
-,-,TRBJ1-1,TRBV30,TGTGCCTGGAGAAGGAGAGTGAACACTGAAGCTTTCTTT,CAWRRRVNTEAFF
-,TRBD2,TRBJ2-7,TRBV14,TGTGCCAGCAGCTATCACCGCGGGAGCTTAGGGCAGTACTTC,CASSYHRGSLGQYF
-,-,TRBJ2-1,TRBV3-1/TRBV3-2,TGTGCCAGCAGCGCAGGACCGGGACTCCTTTGGAATGAGCAGTTCTTC,CASSAGPGLLWNEQFF
-,-,TRBJ1-5,TRBV19,TGTGCCAGTAGTATCTGGAGGGCCGTCAGTCAGCCCCAGCATTTT,CASSIWRAVSQPQHF
few,TRBD1,TRBJ2-2,TRBV3-1/TRBV3-2,TGTGCCAGCAGCCCCACAGGGGTAGGGACCGGGGAGCTGTTTTTT,CASSPTGVGTGELFF
-,-,TRBJ1-1,TRBV29-1,-,CSVGPGQGRGAEAFF
-,TRBD1,TRBJ1-5,TRBV19,TGTGCCAGTACCCGGGGGGCCCGTGACAGGGGCCTTTATAGCAATCAGCCCCAGCATTTT,CASTRGARDRGLYSNQPQHF
-,TRBD2,TRBJ2-7,TRBV19,TGTGCCAGTAGTATGGTAACTAGCGGTCCAACGCCAGCCGAGCAGTACTTC,CASSMVTSGPTPAEQYF
-,TRBD1,TRBJ1-3,TRBV10-3,TGTGCCATCAGTGGGGGGAAGGGACAGGAGAGCTCTGGAAACACCATATATTTT,CAISGGKGQESSGNTIYF
once,-,TRBJ2-1,TRBV5-6,TGTGCCAGCAGCTCGACTAGTTACAATGAGCAGTTCTTC,CASSSTSYNEQFF
-,-,TRBJ1-1,TRBV5-1,TGCGCCAGCGGCATGGACAGTTGGACTGAAGCTTTCTTT,CASGMDSWTEAFF
-,TRBD1,TRBJ2-7,TRBV9,TGTGCCAGCAGCCCGGGACAGACCCCATCCTACGAGCAGTACTTC,CASSPGQTPSYEQYF
-,-,TRBJ2-1,TRBV4-2,TGTGCCAGCAGCCAAGTCGGGGGGCGCGGCAATGAGCAGTTCTTC,CASSQVGGRGNEQFF
once,TRBD1,TRBJ2-5,TRBV24-1,TGTGCCACCAGTGATCAGAGGACAGGCCTAGAGACCCAGTACTTC,CATSDQRTGLETQYF
-,-,TRBJ2-3,TRBV5-1,TGCGCCAGCAGCTTCGGGTCTAGTGGGACAGATACGCAGTATTTT,CASSFGSSGTDTQYF
-,-,TRBJ2-1,TRBV7-2,TGTGCCAGCAGCTTGCTAGGTATCAATGAGCAGTTCTTC,CASSLLGINEQFF
-,TRBD1,TRBJ2-2,TRBV18,TGTGCCAGCTCACCCGAGACAGGGGACAGCGGGGAGCTGTTTTTT,CASSPETGDSGELFF
-,TRBD2,TRBJ2-1,TRBV2,TGTGCCAGTAGCGGGTACAATGAGCAGTTCTTC,CASSGYNEQFF
-,TRBD2,TRBJ2-7,TRBV28,TGTGCCATCCGGACTAGCGGGAGGGGTAACTACGAGCAGTACTTC,CAIRTSGRGNYEQYF
-,-,TRBJ1-3,TRBV7-3,TGTGCCAGCAGCCCTATTCCCTCTGGAAACACCATATATTTT,CASSPIPSGNTIYF
-,TRBD2,TRBJ2-3,TRBV10-3,TGTGCCATCAGTGAGATCCTAGCGGTAGACACAGATACGCAGTATTTT,CAISEILAVDTDTQYF
few,TRBD1,TRBJ2-7,TRBV13,TGTGCCAGCAGCCCGGGACAGGGGGCCTACGAGCAGTACTTC,CASSPGQGAYEQYF
-,TRBD2,TRBJ2-1,TRBV9,TGTGCCAGCAGCTCCGGACTAGCGGGAGTGTCTGAGCAGTTCTTC,CASSSGLAGVSEQFF
-,TRBD2,TRBJ2-5,TRBV5-4,TGTGCCAGCAGCTACGCGGGAGGTGTGGAGACCCAGTACTTC,CASSYAGGVETQYF
-,TRBD1,TRBJ1-1,TRBV7-2,TGTGCCAGCAGCTGGGACAGGCTAAACACTGAAGCTTTCTTT,CASSWDRLNTEAFF
once,-,TRBJ1-2,TRBV28,TGTGCCAGCAGTTTCAGGGATTATGGCTACACCTTC,CASSFRDYGYTF
-,-,TRBJ1-5,TRBV2,TGTGCCAGCAGTGGACTGGGGAGGAATCAGCCCCAGCATTTT,CASSGLGRNQPQHF
-,-,TRBJ2-5,TRBV6-1,TGTGCCAGCAGTGAAGGAAACAGAGAGACCCAGTACTTC,CASSEGNRETQYF
once,-,TRBJ1-1,TRBV4-1,TGCGCCAGCAGCCAAGTAACAGGGAGTTACACTGAAGCTTTCTTT,CASSQVTGSYTEAFF
-,TRBD1,TRBJ2-7,TRBV24-1,TGTGCCACCAGTGTCAGGGGGACGGACGGCTCCTACGAGCAGTACTTC,CATSVRGTDGSYEQYF
few,-,TRBJ2-7,TRBV7-6,TGTGCCAGCAGCTTAAAAGCCGACAATTACGAGCAGTACTTC,CASSLKADNYEQYF
once,-,TRBJ1-6,TRBV9,TGTGCCAGCAGCGTAGGCAGGGATAATTCACCCCTCCACTTT,CASSVGRDNSPLHF
-,-,TRBJ1-4,TRBV7-9,TGTGCCAGCAGCAGGGGGGGCGCGTCTAATGAAAAACTGTTTTTT,CASSRGGASNEKLFF
-,-,TRBJ2-7,TRBV6-5,TGTGCCAGCAGTTACACACGGGGGGAGCAGTACTTC,CASSYTRGEQYF
-,-,TRBJ2-7,TRBV7-2,TGTGCCAGCAGCTTCTACTACGAGCAGTACTTC,CASSFYYEQYF
-,TRBD1,TRBJ2-7,TRBV10-3,TGTGCCCACCGAGGTACCGGGACAGGGTCCTACGAGCAGTACTTC,CAHRGTGTGSYEQYF
-,TRBD2,TRBJ2-1,TRBV11-1,TGTGCCAGCAGCCCGAGGACTAGCGGGATTTTTGCGCAGTTCTTC,CASSPRTSGIFAQFF
-,-,TRBJ2-7,TRBV19,TGTGCCAGTAGTATAATGAACAAACACGAGCAGTACTTC,CASSIMNKHEQYF
-,-,TRBJ2-7,TRBV7-2,TGTGCCAGCAGCGTGCCTGGCGGGGACCCCTACGAGCAGTACTTC,CASSVPGGDPYEQYF
-,-,TRBJ1-2,TRBV21-1,TGTGCCAGCAGCAAACCCGGGACAGGGGAGGATGGCTACACCTTC,CASSKPGTGEDGYTF
-,TRBD2,TRBJ2-2,TRBV5-4,TGTGCCAGCAGCCAACCAACGGGAGGGCTCGTCGGGGAGCTGTTTTTT,CASSQPTGGLVGELFF
-,TRBD2,TRBJ2-3,TRBV9,TGTGCCAGCAGCGTATGGACTAGCGGGAGTTATGGAGCTGATACGCAGTATTTT,CASSVWTSGSYGADTQYF
few,-,TRBJ2-7,TRBV3-1/TRBV3-2,TGTGCCAGCAGCTCCCCGACGGAGGGCCCCCGAAGGAATCACGAGCAGTACTTC,CASSSPTEGPRRNHEQYF
-,TRBD2,TRBJ2-7,TRBV4-1,TGCGCCAGCAGCCACCGTAGCGGGGGGATTGTCTACGAGCAGTACTTC,CASSHRSGGIVYEQYF